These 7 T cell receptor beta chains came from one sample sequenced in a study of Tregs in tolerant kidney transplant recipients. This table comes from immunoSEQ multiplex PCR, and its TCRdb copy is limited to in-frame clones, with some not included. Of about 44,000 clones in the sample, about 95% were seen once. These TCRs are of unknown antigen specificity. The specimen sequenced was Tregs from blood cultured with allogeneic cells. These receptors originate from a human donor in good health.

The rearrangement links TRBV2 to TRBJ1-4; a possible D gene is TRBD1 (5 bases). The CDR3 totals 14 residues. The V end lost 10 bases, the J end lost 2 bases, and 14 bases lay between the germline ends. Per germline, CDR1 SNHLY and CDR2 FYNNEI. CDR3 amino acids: CATGRDRTNEKLFF. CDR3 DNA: TGTGCCACCGGCAGGGACCGTACTAATGAAAAACTGTTTTTT.

CDR3 DNA: TGCGCCAGCAGCCCCGGGGCGGGGTGGGCAGATACGCAGTATTTT. This codes for CASSPGAGWADTQYF. J is TRBJ2-3 and V is TRBV5-1; D is possibly TRBD2 (6 bases). Trimming shortened V by 4 bases and J by 4 bases, and 16 bases separated the two germline ends. CDR1 and CDR2 from the germline V gene are SGHRS and YFSETQ. The length of the CDR3 is 15 residues.

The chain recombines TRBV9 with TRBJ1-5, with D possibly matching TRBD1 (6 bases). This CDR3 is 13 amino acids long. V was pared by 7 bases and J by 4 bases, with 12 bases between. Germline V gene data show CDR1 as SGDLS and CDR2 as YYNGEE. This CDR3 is CASGTGRNQPQHF. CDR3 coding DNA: TGTGCCAGCGGCACAGGGCGGAATCAGCCCCAGCATTTT.

CDR3 residues: CASSPRTSGRSILENEQFF. The CDR3 DNA reads as TGTGCCAGTAGCCCAAGGACTAGCGGGAGAAGTATCCTGGAAAATGAGCAGTTCTTC. The rearrangement links TRBV19 to TRBJ2-1; 13 bases match TRBD2. CDR1 and CDR2 (germline): LNHDA, SQIVND (reference sequence). There are 19 residues in the CDR3. J gave up 7 bases and V 6 bases, and 18 bases lay outside the gene matches.

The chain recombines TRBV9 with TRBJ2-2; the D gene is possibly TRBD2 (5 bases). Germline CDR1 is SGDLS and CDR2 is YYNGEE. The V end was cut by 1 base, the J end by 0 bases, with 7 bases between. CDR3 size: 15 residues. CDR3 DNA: TGTGCCAGCAGCGTATGGGGAGCGAACACCGGGGAGCTGTTTTTT. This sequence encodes CASSVWGANTGELFF.

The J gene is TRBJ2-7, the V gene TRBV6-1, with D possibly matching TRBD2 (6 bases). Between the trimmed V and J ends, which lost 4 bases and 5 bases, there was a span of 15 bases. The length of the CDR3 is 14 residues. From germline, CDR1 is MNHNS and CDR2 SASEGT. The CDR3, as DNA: TGTGCCAGCAGTGTTGGGGGGAGATTGAACGAGCAGTACTTC. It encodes CASSVGGRLNEQYF.

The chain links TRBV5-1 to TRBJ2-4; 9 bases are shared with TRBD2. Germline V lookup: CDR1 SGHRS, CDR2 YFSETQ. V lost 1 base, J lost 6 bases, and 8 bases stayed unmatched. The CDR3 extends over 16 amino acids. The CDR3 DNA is TGCGCCAGCAGCTTGTTGGCGGGGGGGCCCGGAAACATTCAGTACTTC. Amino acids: CASSLLAGGPGNIQYF.